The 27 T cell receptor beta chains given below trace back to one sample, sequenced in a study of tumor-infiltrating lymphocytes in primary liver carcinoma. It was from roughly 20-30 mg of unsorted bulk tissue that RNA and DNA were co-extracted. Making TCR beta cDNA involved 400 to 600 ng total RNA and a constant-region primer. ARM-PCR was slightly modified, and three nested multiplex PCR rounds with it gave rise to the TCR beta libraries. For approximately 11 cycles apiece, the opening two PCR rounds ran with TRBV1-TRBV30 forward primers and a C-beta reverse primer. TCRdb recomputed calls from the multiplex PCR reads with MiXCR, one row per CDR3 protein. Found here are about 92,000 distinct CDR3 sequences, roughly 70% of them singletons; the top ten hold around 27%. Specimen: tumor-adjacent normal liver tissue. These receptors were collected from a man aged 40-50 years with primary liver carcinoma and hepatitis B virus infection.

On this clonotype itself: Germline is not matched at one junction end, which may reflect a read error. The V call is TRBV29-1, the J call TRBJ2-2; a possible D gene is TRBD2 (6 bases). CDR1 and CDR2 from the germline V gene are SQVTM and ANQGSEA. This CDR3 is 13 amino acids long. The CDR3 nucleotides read TGCAGCGTTGAGGCGGGGTACATCGGGGAGCCGTTTTTT. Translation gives CSVEAGYIGEPFF.

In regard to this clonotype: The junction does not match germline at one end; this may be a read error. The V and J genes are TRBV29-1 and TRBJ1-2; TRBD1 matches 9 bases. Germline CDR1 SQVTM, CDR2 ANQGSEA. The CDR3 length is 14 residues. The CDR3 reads CSVLPGQGNYGYIF. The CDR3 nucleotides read TGCAGCGTTCTGCCGGGACAGGGCAATTATGGCTACATCTTC.

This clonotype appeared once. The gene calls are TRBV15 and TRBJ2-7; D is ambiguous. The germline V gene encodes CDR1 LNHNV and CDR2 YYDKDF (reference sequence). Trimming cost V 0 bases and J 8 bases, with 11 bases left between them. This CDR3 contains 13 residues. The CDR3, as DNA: TGTGCCACCAGCAGAGATTTGGGTTCCAAGCAGTACTTC. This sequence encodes CATSRDLGSKQYF.

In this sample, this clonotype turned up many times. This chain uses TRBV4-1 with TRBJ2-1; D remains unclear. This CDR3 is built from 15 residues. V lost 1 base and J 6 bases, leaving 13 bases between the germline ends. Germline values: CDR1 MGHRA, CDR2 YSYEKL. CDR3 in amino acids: CASSQGLGSSNEQFF. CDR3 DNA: TGCGCCAGCAGCCAAGGGCTAGGGTCTTCCAATGAGCAGTTCTTC.

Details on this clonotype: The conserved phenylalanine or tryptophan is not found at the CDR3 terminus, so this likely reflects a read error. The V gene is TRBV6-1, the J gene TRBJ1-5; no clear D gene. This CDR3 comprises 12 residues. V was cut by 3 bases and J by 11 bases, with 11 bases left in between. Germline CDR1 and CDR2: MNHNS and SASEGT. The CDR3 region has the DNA TGTGCCAGCAGTGAGGGTGGTTCAGCCCAGCATCCT. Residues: CASSEGGSAQHP.

CDR3 bases: TGTGCCAGCATCAACCGACAGGGTCCCTCCCTCCACTTT. This gives the protein CASINRQGPSLHF. V is TRBV28 and J is TRBJ1-6; 7 positions match TRBD1. The CDR3 is 13 amino acids. The germline V gene has CDR1 MDHEN and CDR2 SYDVKM. V gave up 7 bases and J gave up 14 bases; unmatched junction bases: 11.

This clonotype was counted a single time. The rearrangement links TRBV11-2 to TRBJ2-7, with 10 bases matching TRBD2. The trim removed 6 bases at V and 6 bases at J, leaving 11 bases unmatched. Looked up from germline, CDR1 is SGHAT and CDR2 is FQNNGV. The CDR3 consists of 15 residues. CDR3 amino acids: CASSALTSGYCEQYF. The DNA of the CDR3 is TGTGCCAGCAGTGCCTTGACTAGCGGGTACTGCGAGCAGTACTTC.

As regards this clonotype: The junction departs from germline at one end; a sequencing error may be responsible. CDR3 sequence (DNA): TGTGCCAGCAGAACGACCAGGGGGACTGCGGGAAACGACAATGAGCAATTCTTC. Protein: CASRTTRGTAGNDNEQFF. The chain combines TRBV11-2 with TRBJ2-1, with D tentatively TRBD1 (7 bases). CDR3 length: 18 amino acids. CDR1 is SGHAT and CDR2 is FQNNGV in the germline V gene.

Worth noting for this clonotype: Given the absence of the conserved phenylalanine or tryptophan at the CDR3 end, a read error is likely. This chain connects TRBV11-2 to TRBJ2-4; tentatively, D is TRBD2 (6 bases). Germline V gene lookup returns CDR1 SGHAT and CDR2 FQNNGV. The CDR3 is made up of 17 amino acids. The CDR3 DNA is TGTGCCAGCGGCTTTCGACTAGAGGGAAGGGCCAAAAACATTCAGTACTAC. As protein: CASGFRLEGRAKNIQYY.

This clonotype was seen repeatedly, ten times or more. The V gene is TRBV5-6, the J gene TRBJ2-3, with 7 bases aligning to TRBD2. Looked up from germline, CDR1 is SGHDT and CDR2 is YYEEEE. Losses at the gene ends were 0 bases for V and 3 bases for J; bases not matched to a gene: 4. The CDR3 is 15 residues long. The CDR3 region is CASSLAGGVTDTQYF. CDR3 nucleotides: TGTGCCAGCAGCTTGGCGGGAGGAGTTACAGATACGCAGTATTTT.

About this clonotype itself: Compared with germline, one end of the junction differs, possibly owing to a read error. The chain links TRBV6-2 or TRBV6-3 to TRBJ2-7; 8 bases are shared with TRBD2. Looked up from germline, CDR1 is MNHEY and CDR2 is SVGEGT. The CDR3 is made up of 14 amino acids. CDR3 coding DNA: TGTGTCAGCGGGCGAGCGGGAGTATTTTACGAACAGTACTTC. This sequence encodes CVSGRAGVFYEQYF.

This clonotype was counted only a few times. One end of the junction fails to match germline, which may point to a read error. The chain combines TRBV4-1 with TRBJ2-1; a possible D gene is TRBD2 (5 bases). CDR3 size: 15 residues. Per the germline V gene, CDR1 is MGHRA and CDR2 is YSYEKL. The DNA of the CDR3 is TGCGCCAGCAGCCAAGTTTCTAGTAGCTCAAGGGAGCAGTTCTTT. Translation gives CASSQVSSSSREQFF.

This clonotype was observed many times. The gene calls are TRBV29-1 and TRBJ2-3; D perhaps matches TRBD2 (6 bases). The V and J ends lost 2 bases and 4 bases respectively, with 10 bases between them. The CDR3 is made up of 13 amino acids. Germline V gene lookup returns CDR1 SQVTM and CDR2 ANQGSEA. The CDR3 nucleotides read TGCAGCGTTGAAATGGCGGGGTCAGATACGCAGTATTTT. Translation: CSVEMAGSDTQYF.

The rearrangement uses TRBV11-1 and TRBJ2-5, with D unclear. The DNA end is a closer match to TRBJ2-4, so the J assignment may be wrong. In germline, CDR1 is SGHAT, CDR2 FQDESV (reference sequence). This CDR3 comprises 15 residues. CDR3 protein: CASCPDPPGKNIQYF. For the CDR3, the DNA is TGTGCCAGCTGCCCTGACCCTCCAGGCAAAAACATTCAGTACTTC.

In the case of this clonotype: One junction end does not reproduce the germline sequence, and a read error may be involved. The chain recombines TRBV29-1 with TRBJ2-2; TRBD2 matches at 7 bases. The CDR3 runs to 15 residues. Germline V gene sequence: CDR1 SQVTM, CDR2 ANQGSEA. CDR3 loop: CSVEDVAGVPGELFF. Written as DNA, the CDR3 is TGCAGCGTTGAAGACGTCGCGGGAGTCCCCGGGGAGCTGTTTTTC.

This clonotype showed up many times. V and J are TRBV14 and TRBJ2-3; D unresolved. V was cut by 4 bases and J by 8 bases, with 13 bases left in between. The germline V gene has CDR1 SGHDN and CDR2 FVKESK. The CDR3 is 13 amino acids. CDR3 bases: TGTGCCAGCAGCCCGCTTGAAGTGCGTACGCAGTATTTT. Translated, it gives CASSPLEVRTQYF.

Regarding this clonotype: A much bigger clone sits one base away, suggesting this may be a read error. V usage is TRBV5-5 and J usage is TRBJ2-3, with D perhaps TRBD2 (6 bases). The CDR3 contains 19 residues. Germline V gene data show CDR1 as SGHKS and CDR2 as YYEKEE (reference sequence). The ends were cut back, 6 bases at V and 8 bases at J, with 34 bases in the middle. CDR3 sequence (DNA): TGTGCCAGCAACTGGCTCCCCGCTGAACCGGGACTCCCTTTGGGTACGCAGTATTTT. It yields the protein CASNWLPAEPGLPLGTQYF.

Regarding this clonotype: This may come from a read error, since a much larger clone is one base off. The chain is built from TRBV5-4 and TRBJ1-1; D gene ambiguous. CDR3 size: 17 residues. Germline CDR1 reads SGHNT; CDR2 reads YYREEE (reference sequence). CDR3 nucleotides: TGTGCCAGCACCTTGGAGTCCGGGTCTCCAATGAACACTGAAGCTTTCTTT. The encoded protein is CASTLESGSPMNTEAFF.

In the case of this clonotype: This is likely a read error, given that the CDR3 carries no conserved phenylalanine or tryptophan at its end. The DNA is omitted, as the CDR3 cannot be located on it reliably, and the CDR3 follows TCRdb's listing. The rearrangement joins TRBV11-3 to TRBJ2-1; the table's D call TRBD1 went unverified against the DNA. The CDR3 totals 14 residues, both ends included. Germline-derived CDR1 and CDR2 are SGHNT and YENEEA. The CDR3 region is CASNSIGQGNERFL.

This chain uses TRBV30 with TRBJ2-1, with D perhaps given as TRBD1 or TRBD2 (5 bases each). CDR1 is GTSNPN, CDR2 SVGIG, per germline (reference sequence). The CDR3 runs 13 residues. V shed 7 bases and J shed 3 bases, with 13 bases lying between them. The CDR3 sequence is CAYTRENYNEQFF. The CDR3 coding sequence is TGTGCCTATACCAGGGAGAACTACAATGAGCAGTTCTTC.

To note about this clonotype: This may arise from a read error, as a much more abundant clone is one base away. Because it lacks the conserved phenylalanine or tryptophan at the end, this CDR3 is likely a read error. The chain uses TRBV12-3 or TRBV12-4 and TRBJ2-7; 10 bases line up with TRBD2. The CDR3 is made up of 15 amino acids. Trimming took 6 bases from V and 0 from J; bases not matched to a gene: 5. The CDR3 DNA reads TGTGCCAGCAGCTCCTCTAGCGGGAGCTCCTACGAGCAGTACCTC. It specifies CASSSSSGSSYEQYL.

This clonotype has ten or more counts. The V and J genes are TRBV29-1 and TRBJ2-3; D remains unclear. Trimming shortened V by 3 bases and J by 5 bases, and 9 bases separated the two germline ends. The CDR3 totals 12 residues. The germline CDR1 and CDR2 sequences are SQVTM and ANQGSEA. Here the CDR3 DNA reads TGCAGCGTTGAGGTTAATGGAGATACGCAGTATTTT. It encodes CSVEVNGDTQYF.

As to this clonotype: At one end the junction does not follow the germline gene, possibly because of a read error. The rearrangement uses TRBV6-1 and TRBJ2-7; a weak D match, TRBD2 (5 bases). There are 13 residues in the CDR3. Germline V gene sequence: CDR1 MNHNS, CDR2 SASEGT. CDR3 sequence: CASSDSSGSEQYF. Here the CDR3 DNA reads TGTGCCAGTAGTGACTCCTCGGGGAGCGAGCAGTACTTC.

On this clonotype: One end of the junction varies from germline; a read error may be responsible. The CDR3 reads CASCYRASGSKDDQFF. The CDR3 coding sequence is TGTGCCAGCTGCTACCGAGCTAGCGGGAGTAAGGATGATCAGTTCTTC. The chain couples TRBV11-3 to TRBJ2-1, with 10 nucleotides matching TRBD2. The CDR3 extends over 16 amino acids. Germline V lookup: CDR1 SGHNT, CDR2 YENEEA.

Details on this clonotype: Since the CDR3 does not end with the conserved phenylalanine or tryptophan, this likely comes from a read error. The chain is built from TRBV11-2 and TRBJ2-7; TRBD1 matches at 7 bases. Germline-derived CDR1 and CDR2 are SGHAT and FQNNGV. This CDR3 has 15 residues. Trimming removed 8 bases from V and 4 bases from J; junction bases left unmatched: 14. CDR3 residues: CASCSTGDRRYEQYL. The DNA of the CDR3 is TGTGCCAGCTGCTCTACAGGGGACCGGAGGTACGAGCAGTACTTA.

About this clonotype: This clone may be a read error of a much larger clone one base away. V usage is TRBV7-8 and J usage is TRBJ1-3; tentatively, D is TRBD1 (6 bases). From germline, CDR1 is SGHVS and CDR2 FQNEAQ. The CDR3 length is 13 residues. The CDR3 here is CASSLGPAGGPDF. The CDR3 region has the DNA TGTGCCAGCAGCTTAGGTCCCGCTGGGGGGCCCGATTTT.

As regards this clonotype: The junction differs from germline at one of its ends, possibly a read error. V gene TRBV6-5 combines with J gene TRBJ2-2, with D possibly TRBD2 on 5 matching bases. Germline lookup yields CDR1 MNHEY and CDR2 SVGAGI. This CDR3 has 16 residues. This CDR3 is CASSYYSERATGEMFF. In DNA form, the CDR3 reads TGTGCCAGCAGTTACTATAGCGAGAGGGCGACCGGGGAGATGTTTTTT.